These 30 T cell receptor beta chains came from one sample sequenced in a study of cytomegalovirus exposure and HLA in healthy donors. The primer mix had 60 Vbeta and 13 Jbeta primers. Only in-frame clones appear in the TCRdb table, and some are missing; sequencing was by immunoSEQ multiplex PCR. The sample includes over 80,000 clones, approximately 72% seen only once; the top ten take 2.5% to 3.5%. Sequencing was done on a sample of PBMCs. The receptors stem from a female donor in good health and CMV-seropositive.

V usage is TRBV28 and J usage is TRBJ1-5, with D hard to call. Germline assignment: CDR1 MDHEN and CDR2 SYDVKM. With 6 bases removed from V and 5 bases from J, the gap between germline ends came to 17 bases. The CDR3 is made up of 15 amino acids. The CDR3 loop reads CASSPEAWVDQPQHF. In DNA form, the CDR3 reads TGTGCCAGCAGCCCCGAGGCTTGGGTTGATCAGCCCCAGCATTTT.

This clone was recorded only once. The rearrangement uses TRBV23-1 and TRBJ2-5, with D maybe TRBD2 (6 bases). TRBV23-1 falls under the ORF class, with uncertain function. V shed 4 bases and J shed 5 bases, with 14 bases lying between them. The CDR3 is made up of 14 amino acids. This chain's CDR3 is CASSPGGRVETQYF. The CDR3 nucleotides read TGCGCCAGCAGTCCTGGAGGGCGAGTGGAGACCCAGTACTTC.

The table lists this clone with a few counts. The chain links TRBV10-1 to TRBJ1-2, with a possible D match to TRBD1 (6 bases). The ends were cut back, 3 bases at V and 8 bases at J, with 13 bases in the middle. The CDR3 loop spans 13 amino acids. Per the germline V gene, CDR1 is WNHNN and CDR2 is SYGVQD (reference sequence). DNA of the CDR3: TGCGCCAGCAGTGAAAACAGGGCCGTGGGCTACACCTTC. This gives the protein CASSENRAVGYTF.

The V gene is TRBV28, the J gene TRBJ1-2, with D perhaps TRBD1 (6 bases). CDR1 MDHEN and CDR2 SYDVKM come from the germline V gene. V lost 5 bases and J lost 8, with 21 bases in between. This CDR3 comprises 15 residues. The CDR3 loop reads CASSLHRDGFGGYTF. In DNA form, the CDR3 reads TGTGCCAGCAGTCTCCACAGGGATGGATTTGGAGGCTACACCTTC.

The CDR3 region has the DNA TGTGCCAGCAGCCCACAAACAGGGGGATCTAATTCACCCCTCCACTTT. It specifies CASSPQTGGSNSPLHF. The V and J genes are TRBV7-6 and TRBJ1-6; 8 bases agree with TRBD1. CDR1 SGHVS and CDR2 FNYEAQ come from the germline V gene. V dropped 5 bases and J dropped 6; count of bases not matched to a gene: 9. The CDR3 sequence is 16 residues long.

The chain has TRBV30 and TRBJ2-1; D call uncertain. V dropped 0 bases and J dropped 3 bases, with 9 bases sitting between them. This CDR3 contains 14 residues. CDR1 is GTSNPN and CDR2 is SVGIG in the germline V gene (reference sequence). The CDR3 bases are TGTGCCTGGAGTGTACCAGGATACTACAATGAGCAGTTCTTC. As protein: CAWSVPGYYNEQFF.

This rearrangement joins TRBV28 to TRBJ2-2, with D tentatively TRBD2 (6 bases). Germline V gives CDR1 MDHEN, CDR2 SYDVKM. V was shortened by 4 bases and J by 4 bases, with 16 bases between the two germline ends. This CDR3 contains 16 residues. The CDR3 nucleotides read TGTGCCAGCAGTTCGTCCAACGGACTACCCACCGGGGAGCTGTTTTTT. Protein product: CASSSSNGLPTGELFF.

CDR3 protein: CASSLIGTSGRDYKYEQYF. The DNA of the CDR3 is TGTGCCAGCAGTTTAATCGGGACTAGCGGGCGGGACTACAAGTACGAGCAGTACTTC. This rearrangement joins TRBV28 to TRBJ2-7, with 12 bases fitting TRBD2. CDR1 and CDR2 from the germline V gene are MDHEN and SYDVKM. V was pared by 2 bases and J by 4 bases, with 15 bases of the junction left unmatched. CDR3 length: 19 residues.

This clone was detected only once. The rearrangement links TRBV5-1 to TRBJ2-2, with a possible D match to TRBD1 (6 bases). Germline V gene data show CDR1 as SGHRS and CDR2 as YFSETQ. V dropped 9 bases and J dropped 4 bases, with 10 bases sitting between them. This CDR3 region has 12 residues. In DNA, the CDR3 is TGCGCCACCCAGGACAGCACCGGGGAGCTGTTTTTT. It yields the protein CATQDSTGELFF.

The chain recombines TRBV30 with TRBJ2-5; 13 nucleotides line up with TRBD2. The CDR3 runs 13 residues. Trimming at V came to 7 bases and at J to 6 bases, leaving 5 bases not matched to a gene. CDR1 is GTSNPN and CDR2 is SVGIG in the germline V gene (reference sequence). CDR3 DNA sequence: TGTGCCTACCTGGGACTAGCGGGACAGACCCAGTACTTC. Protein sequence: CAYLGLAGQTQYF.

The rearrangement joins TRBV9 to TRBJ2-5; TRBD2 matches 8 bases. With 1 base clipped from V and 5 bases from J, the junction kept 7 bases outside the gene matches. CDR1 and CDR2 from the germline V gene are SGDLS and YYNGEE. The length of the CDR3 is 15 residues. The DNA for the CDR3 is TGTGCCAGCAGCGTATCCAGCGGGGGCCCCGAGACCCAGTACTTC. It yields the protein CASSVSSGGPETQYF.

V gene TRBV5-6 combines with J gene TRBJ1-5, with D unclear. Germline V gene data show CDR1 as SGHDT and CDR2 as YYEEEE. The CDR3 totals 16 residues. V was cut by 1 base and J by 0 bases, with 11 bases left in between. For the CDR3, the DNA is TGTGCCAGCAGCTTGTGGGTCGGGGTTAGCAATCAGCCCCAGCATTTT. Translation: CASSLWVGVSNQPQHF.

The chain combines TRBV7-2 with TRBJ2-7; tentatively, D is TRBD1 (6 bases). This CDR3 has 15 amino acids. CDR1 and CDR2 (germline): SGHTA, FQGNSA. V lost 1 base, J lost 3 bases, and 13 bases lay in between. This CDR3 is CASSLDRVRVYEQYF. Written as DNA, the CDR3 is TGTGCCAGCAGCTTAGACAGGGTCAGGGTCTACGAGCAGTACTTC.

CDR3: CASSPRTGGTYEQYF. The DNA for the CDR3 is TGTGCCAGCTCACCCCGGACAGGGGGCACCTACGAGCAGTACTTC. The V call is TRBV18, the J call TRBJ2-7; 11 positions agree with TRBD1. This CDR3 is built from 15 residues. V was pared by 3 bases and J by 2 bases, with 3 bases of the junction left unmatched. CDR1 is KGHSH, CDR2 LQKENI, per germline.

This clone has just a few counts. The J gene is TRBJ1-1, the V gene TRBV28; maybe TRBD1 (6 bases). The germline V and J ends were trimmed by 4 bases and 0 bases, with 18 bases remaining between them. CDR3 length: 17 amino acids. Germline values: CDR1 MDHEN, CDR2 SYDVKM. The CDR3 bases are TGTGCCAGCAGTTCCCTGACAGGTCTAACTATGAACACTGAAGCTTTCTTT. Its protein product is CASSSLTGLTMNTEAFF.

The gene calls are TRBV7-2 and TRBJ2-3; 9 bases match TRBD1. The trim removed 5 bases at V and 6 bases at J, leaving 6 bases unmatched. The CDR3 is 14 residues long. Per germline, CDR1 SGHTA and CDR2 FQGNSA. Here the CDR3 DNA reads TGTGCCAGCAGCGGTGGGACAGGGAGTGATACGCAGTATTTT. Its translation: CASSGGTGSDTQYF.

This chain links TRBV10-2 with TRBJ2-7; no reliable D call. Per germline, CDR1 WSHSY and CDR2 SAAADI. This CDR3 is 12 amino acids long. V was cut by 6 bases and J by 5 bases, with 11 bases left in between. CDR3 sequence reads: CASSHQRHEQYF. CDR3 nucleotide sequence: TGCGCCAGCAGCCACCAGCGCCACGAGCAGTACTTC.

V is TRBV29-1 and J is TRBJ1-2; TRBD1 agrees at 7 bases. Germline values: CDR1 SQVTM, CDR2 ANQGSEA. The CDR3 spans 16 residues. The V segment lost 4 bases and the J segment 1 base; nucleotides outside the gene matches: 12. CDR3 residues: CSVGRGTAGGNYGYTF. For the CDR3, the DNA is TGCAGCGTTGGACGGGGGACAGCCGGGGGTAACTATGGCTACACCTTC.

This clone was counted only a few times. The CDR3 nucleotides read TGTGCCAGCAGCTTTACGACAGGGGGCAACGGCTACACCTTC. Encoded protein: CASSFTTGGNGYTF. The J gene is TRBJ1-2, the V gene TRBV7-8; 10 bases are a match to TRBD1. V dropped 3 bases and J dropped 8; count of bases not matched to a gene: 6. From germline, CDR1 is SGHVS and CDR2 FQNEAQ. This CDR3 comprises 14 residues.

V and J are TRBV19 and TRBJ2-1, with TRBD1 identical over 10 bases. This CDR3 comprises 14 residues. Germline V CDR1 and CDR2: LNHDA, SQIVND (reference sequence). V trimming: 4 bases; J trimming: 5 bases; junction bases outside the gene matches: 2. This CDR3 is CASSTGTGDNEQFF. The CDR3 DNA reads TGTGCCAGTAGTACCGGGACAGGGGACAATGAGCAGTTCTTC.

V and J are TRBV2 and TRBJ1-1, with TRBD1 matching over 7 bases. V was pared by 6 bases and J by 4 bases, with 8 bases of the junction left unmatched. Germline V gene data show CDR1 as SNHLY and CDR2 as FYNNEI. The CDR3 loop spans 14 amino acids. The CDR3 DNA follows: TGTGCCAGCAGCATCGACAGGGCCCGCACTGAAGCTTTCTTT. Encoded protein: CASSIDRARTEAFF.

This clone was seen just once. V usage is TRBV5-4 and J usage is TRBJ2-3, with 8 bases identical to TRBD1. This CDR3 region has 15 residues. Germline CDR1 and CDR2: SGHNT and YYREEE (reference sequence). V trimming: 1 base; J trimming: 5 bases; junction bases outside the gene matches: 6. CDR3: CASSLNPTGGDTQYF. The CDR3 DNA reads TGTGCCAGCAGCTTGAATCCAACAGGGGGAGATACGCAGTATTTT.

This rearrangement joins TRBV11-3 to TRBJ2-3, with 7 bases matching TRBD2. CDR3 length equals 13 residues. Germline loops: CDR1 SGHNT, CDR2 YENEEA. V shed 3 bases, J shed 5 bases, and the junction held 2 bases outside the gene matches. CDR3 residues: CASSFGGRDTQYF. For the CDR3, the DNA is TGTGCCAGCAGCTTCGGGGGGAGAGATACGCAGTATTTT.

The chain is built from TRBV4-2 and TRBJ2-7; 9 positions agree with TRBD1. The CDR3 is made up of 17 amino acids. Germline CDR1 reads LGHNA; CDR2 reads YNFKEQ. After removal of 2 bases from V and 1 base from J, the junction contained 9 bases not matched to a gene. CDR3 loop: CASSQRGTGSPSYEQYF. As DNA, the CDR3 is TGTGCCAGCAGCCAACGCGGGACAGGGTCGCCTTCCTACGAGCAGTACTTC.

The chain combines TRBV14 with TRBJ2-3; no clear D. The V end lost 4 bases, the J end lost 0 bases, and 14 bases lay between the germline ends. Per the germline V gene, CDR1 is SGHDN and CDR2 is FVKESK. This CDR3 spans 16 amino acids. The CDR3 DNA sequence: TGTGCCAGCAGCCCCTACCTCCACCCGAGCACAGATACGCAGTATTTT. This gives the protein CASSPYLHPSTDTQYF. The full variable domain, its missing parts supplied by reference TRBV14 and TRBJ2-3, is EAGVTQFPSHSVIEKGQTVTLRCDPISGHDNLYWYRRVMGKEIKFLLHFVKESKQDESGMPNNRFLAERTGGTYSTLKVQPAELEDSGVYFCASSPYLHPSTDTQYFGPGTRLTVL.

The rearrangement links TRBV6-4 to TRBJ1-1; D is unresolved. The CDR3 sequence is 13 residues long. Trimming left V 2 bases short and J 0 bases short, with 4 bases between. The germline V gene has CDR1 MRHNA and CDR2 SNTAGT. The CDR3 region is CASSDNMNTEAFF. CDR3 in DNA: TGTGCCAGCAGTGACAACATGAACACTGAAGCTTTCTTT.

The V and J genes are TRBV25-1 and TRBJ2-7; 8 positions match TRBD1. The V segment lost 2 bases and the J segment 4 bases; nucleotides outside the gene matches: 7. The CDR3 contains 15 residues. Germline CDR1 is MGHDK and CDR2 is SYGVNS. CDR3 region: CASSEPQGAGYEQYF. Written as DNA, the CDR3 is TGTGCCAGCAGTGAACCTCAGGGGGCCGGTTACGAGCAGTACTTC.

This chain connects TRBV13 to TRBJ1-2; 7 bases match TRBD1. Germline V gene data show CDR1 as PRHDT and CDR2 as FYEKMQ (reference sequence). The CDR3 is 14 residues long. With V trimmed by 5 bases and J by 3 bases, 6 bases remained unmatched. The CDR3 region is CASSPQGNDYGYTF. The CDR3, as DNA: TGTGCCAGCAGCCCACAGGGGAACGACTATGGCTACACCTTC.

J is TRBJ1-3 and V is TRBV5-4, with no clear D. CDR1 and CDR2 from the germline V gene are SGHNT and YYREEE (reference sequence). V dropped 4 bases and J dropped 4 bases, with 6 bases sitting between them. CDR3 length: 12 residues. The CDR3, as DNA: TGTGCCAGCAGCCCGGGGGGAAACACCATATATTTT. It yields the protein CASSPGGNTIYF.

This chain links TRBV10-2 with TRBJ2-2, with 9 bases fitting TRBD2. The V gene end was trimmed by 7 bases and the J gene end by 6 bases; junction bases not matched to a gene: 12. The CDR3 is made up of 16 amino acids. From germline, CDR1 is WSHSY and CDR2 SAAADI. This chain's CDR3 is CASMRPPAGGPGELFF. The DNA of the CDR3 is TGCGCCAGCATGCGCCCCCCAGCGGGAGGACCCGGGGAGCTGTTTTTT.